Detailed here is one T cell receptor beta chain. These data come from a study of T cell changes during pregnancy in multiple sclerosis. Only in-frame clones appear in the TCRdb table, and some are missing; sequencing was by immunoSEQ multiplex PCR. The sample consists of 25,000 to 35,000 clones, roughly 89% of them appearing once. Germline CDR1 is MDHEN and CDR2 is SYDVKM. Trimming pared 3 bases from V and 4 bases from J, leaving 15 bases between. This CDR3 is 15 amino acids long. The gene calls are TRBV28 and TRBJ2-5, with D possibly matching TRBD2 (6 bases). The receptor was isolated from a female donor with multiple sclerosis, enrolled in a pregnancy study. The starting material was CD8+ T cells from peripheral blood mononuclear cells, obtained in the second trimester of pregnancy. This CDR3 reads CASSFGSGRLETQYF. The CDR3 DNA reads TGTGCCAGCAGTTTTGGTAGCGGACGTTTAGAGACCCAGTACTTC.